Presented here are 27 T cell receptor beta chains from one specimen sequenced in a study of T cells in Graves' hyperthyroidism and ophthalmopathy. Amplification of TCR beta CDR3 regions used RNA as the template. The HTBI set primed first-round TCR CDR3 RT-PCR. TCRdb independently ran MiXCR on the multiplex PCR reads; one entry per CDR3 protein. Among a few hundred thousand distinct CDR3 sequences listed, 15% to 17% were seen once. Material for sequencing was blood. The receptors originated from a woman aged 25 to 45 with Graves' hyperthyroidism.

The chain's CDR3 is CASSLAGTSGRYEQYF. As DNA, the CDR3 is TGTGCCAGCAGCTTAGCTGGGACTAGCGGGAGGTACGAGCAGTACTTC. The chain couples TRBV7-2 to TRBJ2-7; 15 nucleotides line up with TRBD2. The germline gives CDR1 SGHTA, CDR2 FQGNSA. J was trimmed by 4 bases and V by 0 bases; bases with no gene match: 1. CDR3 length: 16 residues.

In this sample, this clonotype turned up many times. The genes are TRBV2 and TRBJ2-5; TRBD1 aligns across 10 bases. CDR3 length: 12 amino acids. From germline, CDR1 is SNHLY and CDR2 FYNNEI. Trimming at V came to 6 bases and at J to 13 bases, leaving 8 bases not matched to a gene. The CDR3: CASSLGQGYVYF. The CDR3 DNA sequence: TGTGCCAGCAGCTTGGGACAGGGGTATGTGTACTTC. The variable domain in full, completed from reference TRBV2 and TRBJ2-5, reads EPEVTQTPSHQVTQMGQEVILRCVPISNHLYFYWYRQILGQKVEFLVSFYNNEISEKSEIFDDQFSVERPDGSNFTLKIRSTKLEDSAMYFCASSLGQGYVYFGPGTRLLVL.

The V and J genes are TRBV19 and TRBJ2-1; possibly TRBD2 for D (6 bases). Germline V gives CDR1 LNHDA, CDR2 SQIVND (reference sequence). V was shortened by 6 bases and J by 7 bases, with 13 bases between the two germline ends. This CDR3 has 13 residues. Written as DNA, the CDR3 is TGTGCCAGTAGAGTCCAGGGAGGTAATGAGCAGTTCTTC. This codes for CASRVQGGNEQFF.

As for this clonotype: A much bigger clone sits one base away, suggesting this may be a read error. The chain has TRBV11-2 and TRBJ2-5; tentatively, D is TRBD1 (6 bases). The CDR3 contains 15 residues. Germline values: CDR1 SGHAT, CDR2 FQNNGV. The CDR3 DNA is TGTGCCAGCAGCCCGGACAGATGGGTCCAAGAGGCCCAGTACTTC. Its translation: CASSPDRWVQEAQYF.

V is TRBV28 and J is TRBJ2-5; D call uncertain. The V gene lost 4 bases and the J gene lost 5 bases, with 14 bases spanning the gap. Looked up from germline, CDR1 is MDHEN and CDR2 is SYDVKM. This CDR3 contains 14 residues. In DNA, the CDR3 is TGTGCCAGCAGTTCCCCTCGGGCGCCGGAGACCCAGTACTTC. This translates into CASSSPRAPETQYF.

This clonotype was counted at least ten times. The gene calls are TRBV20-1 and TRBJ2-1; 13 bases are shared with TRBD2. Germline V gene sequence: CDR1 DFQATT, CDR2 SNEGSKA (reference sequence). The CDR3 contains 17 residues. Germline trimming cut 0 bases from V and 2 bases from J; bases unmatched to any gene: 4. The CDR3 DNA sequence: TGCAGTGCTAGAGATCGGGGACTAGCGGGACCCTACAATGAGCAGTTCTTC. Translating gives CSARDRGLAGPYNEQFF.

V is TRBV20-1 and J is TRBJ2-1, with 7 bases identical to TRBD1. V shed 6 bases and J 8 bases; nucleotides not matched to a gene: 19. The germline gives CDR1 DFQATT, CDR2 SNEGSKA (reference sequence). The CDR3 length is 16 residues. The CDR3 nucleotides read TGCAGTGCCCCTCCTCCTGACAGGGTCCTATTTGATGAGCAGTTCTTC. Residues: CSAPPPDRVLFDEQFF.

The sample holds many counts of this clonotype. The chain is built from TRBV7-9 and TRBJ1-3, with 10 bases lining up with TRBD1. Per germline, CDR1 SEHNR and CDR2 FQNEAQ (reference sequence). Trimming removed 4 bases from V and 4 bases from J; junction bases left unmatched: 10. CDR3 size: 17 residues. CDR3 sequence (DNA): TGTGCCAGCAGCTCGCCCCCGGGACAGGGGCTCGGAAACACCATATATTTT. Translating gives CASSSPPGQGLGNTIYF.

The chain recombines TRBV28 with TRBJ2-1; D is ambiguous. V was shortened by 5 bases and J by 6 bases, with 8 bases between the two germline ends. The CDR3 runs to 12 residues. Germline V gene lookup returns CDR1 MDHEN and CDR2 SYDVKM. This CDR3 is CASSPNSNEQFF. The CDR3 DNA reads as TGTGCCAGCAGTCCGAACTCCAATGAGCAGTTCTTC. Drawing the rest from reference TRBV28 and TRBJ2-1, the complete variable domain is DVKVTQSSRYLVKRTGEKVFLECVQDMDHENMFWYRQDPGLGLRLIYFSYDVKMKEKGDIPEGYSVSREKKERFSLILESASTNQTSMYLCASSPNSNEQFFGPGTRLTVL.

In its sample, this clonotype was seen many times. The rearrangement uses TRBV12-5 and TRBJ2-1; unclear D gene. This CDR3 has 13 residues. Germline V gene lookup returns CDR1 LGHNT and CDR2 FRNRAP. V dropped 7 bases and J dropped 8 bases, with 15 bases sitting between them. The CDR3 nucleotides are TGTGCTAGTGTTGGGCCTTCTGGGGATGAGCAGTTCTTC. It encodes CASVGPSGDEQFF.

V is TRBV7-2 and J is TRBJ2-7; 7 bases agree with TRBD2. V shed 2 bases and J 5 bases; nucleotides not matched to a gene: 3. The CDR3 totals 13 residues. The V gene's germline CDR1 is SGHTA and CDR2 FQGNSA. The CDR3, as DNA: TGTGCCAGCAGCTTATACGGGAGGAACGAGCAGTACTTC. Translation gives CASSLYGRNEQYF.

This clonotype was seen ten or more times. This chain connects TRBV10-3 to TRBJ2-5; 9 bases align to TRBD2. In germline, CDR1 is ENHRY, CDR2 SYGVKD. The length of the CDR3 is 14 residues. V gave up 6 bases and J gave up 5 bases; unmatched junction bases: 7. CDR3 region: CAIRPDSGSETQYF. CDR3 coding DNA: TGTGCCATCAGACCCGATAGCGGGAGCGAGACCCAGTACTTC.

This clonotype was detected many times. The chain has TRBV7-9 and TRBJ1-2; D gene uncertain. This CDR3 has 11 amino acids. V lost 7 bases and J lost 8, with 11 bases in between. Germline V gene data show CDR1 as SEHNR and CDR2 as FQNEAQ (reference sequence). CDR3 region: CASTAEYGYTF. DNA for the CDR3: TGTGCCAGCACCGCCGAATACGGCTACACCTTC.

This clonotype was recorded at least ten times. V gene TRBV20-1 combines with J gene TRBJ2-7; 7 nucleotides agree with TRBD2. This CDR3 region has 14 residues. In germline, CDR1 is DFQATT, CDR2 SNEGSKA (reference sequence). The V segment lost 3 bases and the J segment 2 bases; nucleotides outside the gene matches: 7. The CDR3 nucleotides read TGCAGTGCTAGTCGGGCTAGCGGTGCCTACGAGCAGTACTTC. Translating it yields CSASRASGAYEQYF.

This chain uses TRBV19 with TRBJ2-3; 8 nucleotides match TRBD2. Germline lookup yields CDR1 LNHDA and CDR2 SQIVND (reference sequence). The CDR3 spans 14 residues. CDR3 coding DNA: TGTGCGAGTGCTAAGCGGGAGTTTCCAGATACGCAGTATTTT. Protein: CASAKREFPDTQYF.

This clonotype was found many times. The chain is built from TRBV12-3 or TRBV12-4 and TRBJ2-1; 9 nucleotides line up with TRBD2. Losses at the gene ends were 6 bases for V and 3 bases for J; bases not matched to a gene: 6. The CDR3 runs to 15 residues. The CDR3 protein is CASRVAGAYYNEQFF. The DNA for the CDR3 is TGTGCCAGCAGGGTAGCGGGAGCTTACTACAATGAGCAGTTCTTC.

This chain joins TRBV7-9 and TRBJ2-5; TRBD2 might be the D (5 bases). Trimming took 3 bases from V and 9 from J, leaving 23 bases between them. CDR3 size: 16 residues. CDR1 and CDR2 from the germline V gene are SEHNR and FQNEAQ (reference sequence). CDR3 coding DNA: TGTGCCAGCAGCTTCCAGGCCCGGGTCGGCGACGGGGCCCAGTACTTC. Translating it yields CASSFQARVGDGAQYF.

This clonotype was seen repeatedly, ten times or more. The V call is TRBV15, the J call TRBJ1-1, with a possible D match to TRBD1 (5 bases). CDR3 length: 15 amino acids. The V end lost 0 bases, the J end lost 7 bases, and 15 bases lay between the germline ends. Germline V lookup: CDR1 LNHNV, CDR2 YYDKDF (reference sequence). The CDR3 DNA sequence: TGTGCCACCAGCAGAGATCGGAGCGGGGCCCATGAAGCTTTCTTT. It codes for CATSRDRSGAHEAFF.

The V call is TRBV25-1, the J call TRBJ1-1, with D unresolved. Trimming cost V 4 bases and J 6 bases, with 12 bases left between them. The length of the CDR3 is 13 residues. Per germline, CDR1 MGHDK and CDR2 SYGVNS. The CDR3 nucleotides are TGTGCCAGCAGTGGATTGGGTTACGCTGAAGCTTTCTTT. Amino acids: CASSGLGYAEAFF.

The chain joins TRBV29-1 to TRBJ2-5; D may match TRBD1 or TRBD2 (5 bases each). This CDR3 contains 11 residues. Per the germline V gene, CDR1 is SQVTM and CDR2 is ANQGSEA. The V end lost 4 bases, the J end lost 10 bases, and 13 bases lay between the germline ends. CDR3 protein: CSVGNVGGQYF. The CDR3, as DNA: TGCAGCGTTGGGAACGTTGGGGGCCAGTACTTC.

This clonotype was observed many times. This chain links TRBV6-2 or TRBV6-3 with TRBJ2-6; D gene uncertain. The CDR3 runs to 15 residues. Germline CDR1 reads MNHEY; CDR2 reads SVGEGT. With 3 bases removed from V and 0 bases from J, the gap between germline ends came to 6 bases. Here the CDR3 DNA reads TGTGCCAGCAGTTATCATCACTCTGGGGCCAACGTCCTGACTTTC. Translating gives CASSYHHSGANVLTF.

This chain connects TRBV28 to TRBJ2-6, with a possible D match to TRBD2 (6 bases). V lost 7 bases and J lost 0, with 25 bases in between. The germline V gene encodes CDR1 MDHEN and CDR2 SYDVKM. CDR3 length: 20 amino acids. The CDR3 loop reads CASTLKRIAVDLSGANVLTF. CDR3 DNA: TGTGCCAGCACCTTAAAGAGGATAGCGGTAGACCTCTCTGGGGCCAACGTCCTGACTTTC.

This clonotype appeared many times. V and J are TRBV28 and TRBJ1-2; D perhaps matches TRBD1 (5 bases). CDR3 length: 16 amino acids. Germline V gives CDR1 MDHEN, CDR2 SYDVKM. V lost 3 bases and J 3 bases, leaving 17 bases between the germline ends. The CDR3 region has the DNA TGTGCCAGCAGTTTTTTGGATCAGGGACGGCACTATGGCTACACCTTC. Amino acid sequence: CASSFLDQGRHYGYTF.

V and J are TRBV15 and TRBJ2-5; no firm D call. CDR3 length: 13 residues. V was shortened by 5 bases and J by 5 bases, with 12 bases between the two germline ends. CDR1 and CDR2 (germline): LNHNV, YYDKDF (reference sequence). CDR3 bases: TGTGCCACCAGCCCCCCGGCGAGGGAGACCCAGTACTTC. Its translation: CATSPPARETQYF.

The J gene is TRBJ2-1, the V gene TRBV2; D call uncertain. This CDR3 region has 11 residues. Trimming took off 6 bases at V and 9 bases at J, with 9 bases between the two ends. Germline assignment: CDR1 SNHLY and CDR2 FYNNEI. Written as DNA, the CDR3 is TGTGCCAGCAGATCCGCGACTGAGCAGTTCTTC. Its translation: CASRSATEQFF.

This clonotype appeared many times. The CDR3 bases are TGCAGCGTTGAAACACCGGGACTAGCGGTGAACAATGAGCAGTTCTTC. It codes for CSVETPGLAVNNEQFF. The gene calls are TRBV29-1 and TRBJ2-1; TRBD2 matches 11 bases. With V trimmed by 2 bases and J by 5 bases, 8 bases remained unmatched. Germline V lookup: CDR1 SQVTM, CDR2 ANQGSEA. The CDR3 length is 16 residues.

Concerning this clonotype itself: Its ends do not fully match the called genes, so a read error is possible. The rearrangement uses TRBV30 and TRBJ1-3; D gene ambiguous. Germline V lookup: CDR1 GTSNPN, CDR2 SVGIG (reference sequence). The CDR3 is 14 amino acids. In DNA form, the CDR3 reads TGTGCCTGGACCACCCCGCGGAGTGGAAACACCACATATTTT. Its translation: CAWTTPRSGNTTYF.